What follows are 2 T cell receptor beta chains derived from one specimen sequenced in a study of vaccination and CD4 T cells after COVID-19. Described treatment: approximately 10-day PBMC culture with coronavirus spike peptide pools or control peptides (ViraFEST assay). CD4+ T cells that had been cultured provided DNA sequenced with the Oncomine TCR Beta short-read assay. Using its own MiXCR run on the PCR reads, TCRdb lists one record per CDR3 protein. The table records more than 11,000 distinct CDR3 sequences, roughly 50% of them present only once. For these receptors, no antigen is known. Sample: CD4+ T cells from blood, cultured in vitro. The receptor source for this set is a human donor who had recovered from COVID-19.

The chain recombines TRBV12-5 with TRBJ1-1; D possibly corresponds to TRBD1 (6 bases). CDR3 length equals 17 residues. Germline CDR1 LGHNT, CDR2 FRNRAP. The V and J ends lost 0 bases and 0 bases respectively, with 14 bases between them. CDR3 DNA: TGTGCTAGTGGTTTGGTCTTGGACAGAGAGATGAACACTGAAGCTTTCTTT. It is translated as CASGLVLDREMNTEAFF.

The V gene is TRBV6-1, the J gene TRBJ1-1; 8 bases agree with TRBD1. This CDR3 has 14 amino acids. With 6 bases clipped from V and 3 bases from J, the junction kept 6 bases outside the gene matches. Germline CDR1 reads MNHNS; CDR2 reads SASEGT. CDR3 sequence (DNA): TGTGCCAGCAGGCGGACAGGGACGGACACTGAAGCTTTCTTT. This encodes CASRRTGTDTEAFF.